This T cell receptor (beta chain) stems from a study of cytomegalovirus exposure and HLA in healthy donors. Study-level findings and limits: Per a prior analysis, the majority of TCR beta V segments were productive roughly 90% or roughly 30% of the time. The dataset shows that most TCR sequences were rare, while some public TCRs occurred in many donors. What TCR beta sequences reportedly achieved was accurate prediction of HLA-A and HLA-B alleles in most subjects. A later analysis found most CMV-associated TCR beta chains apparently HLA-restricted.

The primer mix had 60 Vbeta and 13 Jbeta primers. Profiled with immunoSEQ multiplex PCR; TCRdb holds only in-frame clones, not every one. The top ten clones hold over 1.5% of a sample with around 110,000 clones, about four fifths of them seen once. In regard to this clone: Antigen unknown.

The sequence came from a woman aged 18-29 years in good health and CMV-seronegative. Source material: PBMCs.

CDR3 coding DNA: TGTGCCAGCAGCTTGGGAAGGGGGCGTCCCTACGAGCAGTACTTC. Protein product: CASSLGRGRPYEQYF. The V and J genes are TRBV5-4 and TRBJ2-7; 7 bases are shared with TRBD1. Germline V gene data show CDR1 as SGHNT and CDR2 as YYREEE (reference sequence). The CDR3 is made up of 15 amino acids. Germline trimming cut 0 bases from V and 2 bases from J; bases unmatched to any gene: 5.